The 15 T cell receptor beta chains below were found in one sample sequenced in a study of beta chain features in type 1 diabetes. Expressed TCRB transcripts were sequenced, since all the RNA that had been isolated was reverse transcribed. This table comes from immunoSEQ multiplex PCR, and its TCRdb copy is limited to in-frame clones, with some not included. The table records about 320,000 clones, about 15% of them present only once. Sequences were obtained from central memory CD4+ T cells from blood. The receptors derive from a man aged 25 to 40 in good health.

In the case of this clone: The junction departs from the called germline gene at one end, perhaps through a read error. The chain carries TRBV7-7 and TRBJ2-1, with TRBD1 matching over 8 bases. The length of the CDR3 is 15 residues. The germline V gene has CDR1 SSHAT and CDR2 FNYEAQ (reference sequence). CDR3 residues: CASSLGQGGFNEQFF. For the CDR3, the DNA is TGTGCTAGCAGCTTAGGACAGGGTGGTTTCAATGAGCAGTTCTTC.

This clone was observed a handful of times. The chain has TRBV7-2 and TRBJ2-7; D is possibly TRBD1 (6 bases). Germline CDR1 SGHTA, CDR2 FQGNSA. The germline V and J ends were trimmed by 5 bases and 6 bases, with 14 bases remaining between them. CDR3 size: 13 residues. The CDR3: CASSPSGGGEQYV. The CDR3 DNA follows: TGTGCCAGCAGCCCCTCTGGGGGCGGCGAGCAGTACGTC.

This clone was counted many times. The chain joins TRBV7-2 to TRBJ2-7; no reliable D call. Germline V gene sequence: CDR1 SGHTA, CDR2 FQGNSA. V was trimmed by 5 bases and J by 0 bases, leaving 11 bases between them. The CDR3 length is 14 residues. For the CDR3, the DNA is TGTGCCAGCAGCATAACGACTGGCTCCTACGAGCAGTACGTC. Amino acids: CASSITTGSYEQYV.

This clone was found a few times. In DNA, the CDR3 is TGTGCCAGCAGGGTTCTCTTGAACACTGAAGCTTTCTTT. It is translated as CASRVLLNTEAFF. This rearrangement joins TRBV6-1 to TRBJ1-1; D ambiguous. CDR3 size: 13 residues. V gave up 6 bases and J gave up 0 bases, with 8 bases separating them. CDR1 and CDR2 from the germline V gene are MNHNS and SASEGT.

This clone was counted between two and nine times. The chain is built from TRBV11-2 and TRBJ2-5; no reliable D call. V was cut by 1 base and J by 1 base, with 10 bases left in between. Looked up from germline, CDR1 is SGHAT and CDR2 is FQNNGV. There are 15 residues in the CDR3. DNA for the CDR3: TGTGCCAGCAGCTTAGCCCGACTGGTCCAAGAGACCCAGTACTTC. This gives the protein CASSLARLVQETQYF.

This clone was seen a few times. The chain uses TRBV4-3 and TRBJ1-5; the D is unclear. CDR3 length equals 16 residues. From germline, CDR1 is LGHNA and CDR2 YSLEER. With 1 base removed from V and 6 bases from J, the gap between germline ends came to 16 bases. The CDR3, as DNA: TGCGCCAGCAGCCAAGGGTCGCCGGGGAGTGGTCAGCCCCAGCATTTT. Its protein product is CASSQGSPGSGQPQHF.

The rearrangement links TRBV9 to TRBJ1-2; 7 bases align to TRBD1. There are 14 residues in the CDR3. CDR1 and CDR2 (germline): SGDLS, YYNGEE. The ends lost 4 bases at V and 8 bases at J; junction bases unmatched: 11. This chain's CDR3 is CASSRTTGMDGYTF. CDR3 sequence (DNA): TGTGCCAGCAGCCGAACGACAGGGATGGACGGCTACACCTTC.

In this sample, this clone turned up a few times. The CDR3 region is CASSPPTRNNQRETQYF. CDR3 bases: TGTGCCAGCTCACCACCCACCAGAAATAACCAGAGGGAGACCCAGTACTTC. The V gene is TRBV18, the J gene TRBJ2-5, with D unresolved. The germline V and J ends were trimmed by 0 bases and 5 bases, with 19 bases remaining between them. The germline CDR1 and CDR2 sequences are KGHSH and LQKENI. This CDR3 has 17 amino acids. Full variable domain (outside the CDR3, taken from reference TRBV18 and TRBJ2-5): NAGVMQNPRHLVRRRGQEARLRCSPMKGHSHVYWYRQLPEEGLKFMVYLQKENIIDESGMPKERFSAEFPKEGPSILRIQQVVRGDSAAYFCASSPPTRNNQRETQYFGPGTRLLVL.

This clone has a handful of counts. The genes are TRBV11-2 and TRBJ2-1; 7 nucleotides align to TRBD2. V lost 5 bases to trimming and J lost 4 bases; unmatched junction nucleotides: 11. Germline V gene lookup returns CDR1 SGHAT and CDR2 FQNNGV. The CDR3 spans 16 residues. The CDR3 region is CASSTRLAKEYNEQFF. CDR3 coding DNA: TGTGCCAGCAGCACCCGACTAGCCAAGGAGTACAATGAGCAGTTCTTC.

This clone occurred a few times. The chain carries TRBV7-9 and TRBJ2-1; 9 nucleotides agree with TRBD2. J gave up 2 bases and V 5 bases, and 16 bases lay outside the gene matches. This CDR3 has 19 residues. Germline assignment: CDR1 SEHNR and CDR2 FQNEAQ (reference sequence). In DNA, the CDR3 is TGTGCCAGCAGCCTCGTCCTGACTAGCGGACAGAGGACCTACAATGAGCAGTTCTTC. This codes for CASSLVLTSGQRTYNEQFF.

This clone showed up many times. The chain recombines TRBV27 with TRBJ1-4; 7 nucleotides match TRBD1. Per germline, CDR1 MNHEY and CDR2 SMNVEV (reference sequence). The CDR3 extends over 14 amino acids. The trim removed 6 bases at V and 8 bases at J, leaving 9 bases unmatched. The CDR3 DNA reads TGTGCCAGCAGAGACAGGGTCGGAATCGAAAAACTGTTTTTT. Translated: CASRDRVGIEKLFF.

V gene TRBV7-2 combines with J gene TRBJ2-3; a weak D match, TRBD2 (5 bases). Germline CDR1 SGHTA, CDR2 FQGNSA. Deletions cut 5 bases from V and 1 base from J, with 16 bases between. This CDR3 spans 16 amino acids. In DNA form, the CDR3 reads TGTGCCAGCAGCCCAACCAGCCGGGGAGGCACAGATACGCAGTATTTT. Translated, it gives CASSPTSRGGTDTQYF.

This clone was counted many times. Distinct nucleotide sequences in the sample also encode this CDR3. The chain links TRBV28 to TRBJ1-2; no clear D gene. Germline CDR1 reads MDHEN; CDR2 reads SYDVKM. With 2 bases removed from V and 4 bases from J, the gap between germline ends came to 8 bases. This CDR3 spans 13 amino acids. CDR3 sequence: CASSLSPLYGYTF. DNA for the CDR3: TGTGCCAGCAGTTTAAGCCCCCTCTATGGCTACACCTTC.

The chain carries TRBV19 and TRBJ1-6; 9 bases agree with TRBD1. There are 14 residues in the CDR3. CDR1 is LNHDA and CDR2 is SQIVND in the germline V gene (reference sequence). Trimming cost V 4 bases and J 10 bases; bases outside gene matches: 5. For the CDR3, the DNA is TGTGCCAGTAGTAAGACCGGGACAGGGTCACCCCTCCACTTT. Its translation is CASSKTGTGSPLHF. The full variable domain, its missing parts supplied by reference TRBV19 and TRBJ1-6, is DGGITQSPKYLFRKEGQNVTLSCEQNLNHDAMYWYRQDPGQGLRLIYYSQIVNDFQKGDIAEGYSVSREKKESFPLTVTSAQKNPTAFYLCASSKTGTGSPLHFGNGTRLTVT.

The chain combines TRBV6-1 with TRBJ2-7, with a weak D call TRBD1 (5 bases). The V gene lost 8 bases and the J gene lost 0 bases, with 11 bases spanning the gap. Germline loops: CDR1 MNHNS, CDR2 SASEGT. The CDR3 spans 13 residues. CDR3 sequence reads: CASGQTDSYEQYF. In nucleotides, the CDR3 is TGTGCCAGCGGTCAGACAGACTCCTACGAGCAGTACTTC.